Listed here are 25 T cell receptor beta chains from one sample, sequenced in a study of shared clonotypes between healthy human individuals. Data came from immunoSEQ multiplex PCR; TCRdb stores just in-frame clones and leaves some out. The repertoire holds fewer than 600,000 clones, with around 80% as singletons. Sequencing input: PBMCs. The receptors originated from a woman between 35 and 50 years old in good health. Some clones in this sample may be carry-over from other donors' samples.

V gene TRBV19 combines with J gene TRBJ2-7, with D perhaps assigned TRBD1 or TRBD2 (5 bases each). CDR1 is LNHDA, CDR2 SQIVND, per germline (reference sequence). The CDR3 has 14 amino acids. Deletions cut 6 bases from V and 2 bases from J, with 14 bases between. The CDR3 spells CASRQRDATYEQYF. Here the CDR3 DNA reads TGTGCCAGTAGACAACGGGACGCAACCTACGAGCAGTACTTC.

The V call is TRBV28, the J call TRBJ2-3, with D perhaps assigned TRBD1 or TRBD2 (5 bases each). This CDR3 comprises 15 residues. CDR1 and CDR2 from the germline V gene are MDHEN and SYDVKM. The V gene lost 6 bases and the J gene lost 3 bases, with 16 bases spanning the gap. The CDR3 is CASSPAPEGTDTQYF. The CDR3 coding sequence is TGTGCCAGCAGCCCCGCCCCAGAGGGGACAGATACGCAGTATTTT.

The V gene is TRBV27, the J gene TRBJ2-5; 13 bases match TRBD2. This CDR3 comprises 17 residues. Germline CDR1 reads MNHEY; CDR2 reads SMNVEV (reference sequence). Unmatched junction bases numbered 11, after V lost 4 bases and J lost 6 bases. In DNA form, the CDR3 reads TGTGCCAGCAGTTCCCTGACTAGCGGGAGGCGGACAAAGACCCAGTACTTC. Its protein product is CASSSLTSGRRTKTQYF.

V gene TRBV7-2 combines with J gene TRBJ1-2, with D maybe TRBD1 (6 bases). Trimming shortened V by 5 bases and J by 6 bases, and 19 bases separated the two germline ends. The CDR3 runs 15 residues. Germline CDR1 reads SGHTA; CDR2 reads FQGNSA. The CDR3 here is CASSPAIGQMNGYTF. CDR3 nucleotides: TGTGCCAGCAGCCCCGCCATAGGACAGATGAATGGCTACACCTTC.

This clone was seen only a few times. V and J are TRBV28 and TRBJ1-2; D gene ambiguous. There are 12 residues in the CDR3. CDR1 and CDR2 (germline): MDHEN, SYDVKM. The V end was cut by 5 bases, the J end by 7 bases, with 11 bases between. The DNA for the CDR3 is TGTGCCAGCAGTAGTTATGACGGTGGCTACACCTTC. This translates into CASSSYDGGYTF.

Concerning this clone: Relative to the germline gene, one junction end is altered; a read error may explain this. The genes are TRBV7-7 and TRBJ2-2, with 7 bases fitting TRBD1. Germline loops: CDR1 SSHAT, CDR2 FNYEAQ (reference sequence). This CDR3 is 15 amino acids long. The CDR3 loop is CASSSGTENTGELFF. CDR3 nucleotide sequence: TGTGCTAGCAGCTCGGGGACAGAGAACACCGGGGAGCTGTTTTTT.

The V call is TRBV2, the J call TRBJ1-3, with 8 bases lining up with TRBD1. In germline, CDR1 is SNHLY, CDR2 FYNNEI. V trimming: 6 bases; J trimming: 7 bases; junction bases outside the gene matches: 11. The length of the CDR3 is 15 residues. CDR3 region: CASSAISTGANTIYF. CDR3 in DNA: TGTGCCAGCAGCGCGATCTCGACAGGGGCCAACACCATATATTTT.

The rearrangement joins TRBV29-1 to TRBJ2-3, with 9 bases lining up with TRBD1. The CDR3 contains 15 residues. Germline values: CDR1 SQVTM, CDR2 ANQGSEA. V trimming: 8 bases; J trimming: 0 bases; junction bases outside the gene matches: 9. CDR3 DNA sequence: TGCAGCATCCGAGAGGGGACAGGGAGCACAGATACGCAGTATTTT. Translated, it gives CSIREGTGSTDTQYF.

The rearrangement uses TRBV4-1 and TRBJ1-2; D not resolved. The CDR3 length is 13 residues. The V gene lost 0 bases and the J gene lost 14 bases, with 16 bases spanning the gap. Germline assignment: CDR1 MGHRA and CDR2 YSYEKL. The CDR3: CASSQEPRRIGTF. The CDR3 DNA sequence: TGCGCCAGCAGCCAAGAACCGCGGAGGATAGGGACCTTC.

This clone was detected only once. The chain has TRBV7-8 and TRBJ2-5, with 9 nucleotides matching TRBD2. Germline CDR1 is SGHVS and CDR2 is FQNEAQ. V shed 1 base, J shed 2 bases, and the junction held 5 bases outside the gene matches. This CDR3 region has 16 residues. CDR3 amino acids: CASSLDGLAGQETQYF. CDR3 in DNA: TGTGCCAGCAGCTTAGATGGGCTAGCGGGGCAAGAGACCCAGTACTTC.

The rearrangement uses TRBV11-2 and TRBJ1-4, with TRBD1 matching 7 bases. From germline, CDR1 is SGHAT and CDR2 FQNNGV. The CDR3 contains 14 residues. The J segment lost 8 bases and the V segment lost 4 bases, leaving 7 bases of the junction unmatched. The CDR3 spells CASSSGQVGEKLFF. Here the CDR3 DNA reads TGTGCCAGCAGCTCCGGACAGGTAGGCGAAAAACTGTTTTTT.

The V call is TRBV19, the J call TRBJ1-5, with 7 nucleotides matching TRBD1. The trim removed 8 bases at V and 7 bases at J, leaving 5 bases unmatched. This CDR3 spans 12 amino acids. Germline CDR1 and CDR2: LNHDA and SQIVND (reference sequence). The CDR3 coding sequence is TGTGCCAGTGAGGGACAGACCCAGCCCCAGCATTTT. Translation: CASEGQTQPQHF.

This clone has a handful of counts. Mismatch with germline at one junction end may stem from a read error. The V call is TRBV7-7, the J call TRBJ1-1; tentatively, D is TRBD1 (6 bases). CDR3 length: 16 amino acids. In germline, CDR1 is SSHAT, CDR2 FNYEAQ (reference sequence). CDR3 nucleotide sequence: TGTGCTAGCAGCTTACAAAGCGGCGGGGGCGCGACTGAAGCTTTCTTT. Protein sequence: CASSLQSGGGATEAFF.

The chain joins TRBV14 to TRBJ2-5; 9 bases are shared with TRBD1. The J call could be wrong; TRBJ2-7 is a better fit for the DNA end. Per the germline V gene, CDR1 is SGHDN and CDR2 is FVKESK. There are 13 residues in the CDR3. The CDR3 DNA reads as TGTGCCAGTAAGAGGACAGGGGAGTACGAGCAGTACTTC. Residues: CASKRTGEYEQYF.

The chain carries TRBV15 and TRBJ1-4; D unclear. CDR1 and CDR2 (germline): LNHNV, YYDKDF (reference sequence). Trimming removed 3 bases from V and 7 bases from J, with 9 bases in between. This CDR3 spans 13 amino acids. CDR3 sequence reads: CATSSGDGEKLFF. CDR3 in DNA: TGTGCCACCAGCAGCGGGGATGGTGAAAAACTGTTTTTT.

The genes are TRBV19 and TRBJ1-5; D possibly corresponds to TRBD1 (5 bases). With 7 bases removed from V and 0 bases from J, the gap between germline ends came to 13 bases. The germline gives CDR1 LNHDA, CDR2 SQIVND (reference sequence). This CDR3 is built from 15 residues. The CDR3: CASTPGEYSNQPQHF. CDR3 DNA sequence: TGTGCCAGTACCCCGGGGGAATATAGCAATCAGCCCCAGCATTTT.

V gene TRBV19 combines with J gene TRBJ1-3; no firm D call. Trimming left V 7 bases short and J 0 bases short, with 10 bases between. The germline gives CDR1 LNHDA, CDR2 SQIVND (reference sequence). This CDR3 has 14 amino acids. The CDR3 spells CASTTRSSGNTIYF. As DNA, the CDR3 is TGTGCCAGTACGACCAGGTCCTCTGGAAACACCATATATTTT.

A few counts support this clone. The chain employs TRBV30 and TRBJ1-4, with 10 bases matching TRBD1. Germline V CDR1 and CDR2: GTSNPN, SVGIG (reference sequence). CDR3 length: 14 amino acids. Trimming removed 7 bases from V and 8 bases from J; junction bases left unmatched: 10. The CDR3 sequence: CASQRGTGVEKLFF. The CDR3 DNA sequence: TGTGCCTCACAACGGGGGACAGGGGTGGAAAAACTGTTTTTT.

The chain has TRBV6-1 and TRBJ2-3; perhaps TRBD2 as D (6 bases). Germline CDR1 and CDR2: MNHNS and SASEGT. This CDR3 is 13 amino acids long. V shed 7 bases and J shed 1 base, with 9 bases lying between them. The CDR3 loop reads CASTAGRTDTQYF. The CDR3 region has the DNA TGTGCCAGCACGGCGGGGCGCACAGATACGCAGTATTTT.

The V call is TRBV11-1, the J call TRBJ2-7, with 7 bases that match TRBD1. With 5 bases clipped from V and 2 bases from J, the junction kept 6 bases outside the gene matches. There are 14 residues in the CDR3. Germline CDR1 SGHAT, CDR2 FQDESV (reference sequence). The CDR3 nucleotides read TGTGCCAGCAGCCCCTGGGACAGAACCTACGAGCAGTACTTC. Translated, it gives CASSPWDRTYEQYF.

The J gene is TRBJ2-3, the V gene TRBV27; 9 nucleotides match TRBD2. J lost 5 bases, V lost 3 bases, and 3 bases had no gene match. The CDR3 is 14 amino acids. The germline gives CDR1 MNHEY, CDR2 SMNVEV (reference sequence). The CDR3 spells CASSLAGGVDTQYF. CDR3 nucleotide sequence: TGTGCCAGCAGTTTGGCGGGAGGGGTAGATACGCAGTATTTT.

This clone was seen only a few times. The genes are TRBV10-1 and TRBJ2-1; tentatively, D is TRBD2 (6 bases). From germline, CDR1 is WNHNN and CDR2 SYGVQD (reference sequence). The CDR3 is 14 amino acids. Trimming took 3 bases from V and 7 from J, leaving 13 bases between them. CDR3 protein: CASSDIGGINEQFF. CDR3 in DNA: TGCGCCAGCAGTGATATTGGCGGGATAAATGAGCAGTTCTTC.

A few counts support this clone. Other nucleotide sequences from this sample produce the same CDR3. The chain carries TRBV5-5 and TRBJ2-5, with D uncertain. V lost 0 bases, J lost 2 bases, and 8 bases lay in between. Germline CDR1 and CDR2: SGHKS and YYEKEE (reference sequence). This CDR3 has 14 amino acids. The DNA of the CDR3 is TGTGCCAGCAGCTTGGGGGCTAGGCAAGAGACCCAGTACTTC. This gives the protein CASSLGARQETQYF.

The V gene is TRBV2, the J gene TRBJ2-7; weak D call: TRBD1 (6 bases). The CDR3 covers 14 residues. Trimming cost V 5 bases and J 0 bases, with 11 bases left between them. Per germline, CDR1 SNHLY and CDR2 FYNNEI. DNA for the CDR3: TGTGCCAGCAGTACGGACAGAAACTCCTACGAGCAGTACTTC. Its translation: CASSTDRNSYEQYF.

The CDR3 sequence: CASSQTGRGEKLFF. The CDR3 DNA reads TGTGCCAGCAGCCAAACGGGCAGAGGTGAAAAACTGTTTTTT. The V gene is TRBV7-2, the J gene TRBJ1-4; D is unresolved. Germline CDR1 SGHTA, CDR2 FQGNSA. The CDR3 totals 14 residues. V was shortened by 5 bases and J by 7 bases, with 14 bases between the two germline ends.